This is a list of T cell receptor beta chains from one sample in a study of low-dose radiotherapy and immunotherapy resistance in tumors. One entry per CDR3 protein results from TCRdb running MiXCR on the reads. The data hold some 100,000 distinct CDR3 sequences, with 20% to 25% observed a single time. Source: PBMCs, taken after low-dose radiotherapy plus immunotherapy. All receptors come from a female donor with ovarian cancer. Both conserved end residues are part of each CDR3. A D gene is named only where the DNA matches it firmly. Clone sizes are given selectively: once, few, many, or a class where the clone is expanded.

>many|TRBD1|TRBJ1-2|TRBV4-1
TGCGCCAGCAGCCAAGAGGACAGGGGGATCCTTTCTGGCTACACCTTC
CASSQEDRGILSGYTF
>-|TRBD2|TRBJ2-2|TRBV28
TGTGCCAGCCATCCGGGGAGGGCGTTCACCGGGGAGCCGTTTTTT
CASHPGRAFTGEPFF
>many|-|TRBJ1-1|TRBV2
TGTGCCAGCAGCTACGGACAAACTGAAGCTTTCTTT
CASSYGQTEAFF
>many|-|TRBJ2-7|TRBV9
TGTGCCAGCAGAAAAAGGAGGGAAGGCGGATACGAGCAGTACTTC
CASRKRREGGYEQYF
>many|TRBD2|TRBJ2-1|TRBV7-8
TGTGCCAGCAGCTTAGTGGTAGCGGGAGGGTGGAATGAGCAGTTCTTC
CASSLVVAGGWNEQFF
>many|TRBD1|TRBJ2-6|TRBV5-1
TGCGCCAGCAGAAAGGGGACAGGGGCTGGGGCCAACGTCCTGACTTTC
CASRKGTGAGANVLTF
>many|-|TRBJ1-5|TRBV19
TGTGCCAGTAGAATAGGAAGCAATCAGCCCCAGCATTTT
CASRIGSNQPQHF
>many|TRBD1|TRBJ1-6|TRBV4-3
TGCGCCAGCAGCCCGACTGGACAGGGATATTCACCCCTCCACTTT
CASSPTGQGYSPLHF
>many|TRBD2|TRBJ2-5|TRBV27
TGTGCCAGCAGGTCGGTGGGTTTAGCGGGAATCCAAGAGACCCAGTACTTC
CASRSVGLAGIQETQYF
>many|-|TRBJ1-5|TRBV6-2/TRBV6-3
TGTGCCAGCAGTTCGCCCGGGGGTCCCAATCAGCCCCAGCATTTT
CASSSPGGPNQPQHF
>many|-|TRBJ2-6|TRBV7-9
TGTGCCAGCAGCTTCATGCTGGGGTCTGGGGCCAACGTCCTGACTTTC
CASSFMLGSGANVLTF
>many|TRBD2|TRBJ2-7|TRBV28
TGTGCCAGCAGGGCAGGGCGGGGGGGCCTCTACGAGCAGTACTTC
CASRAGRGGLYEQYF
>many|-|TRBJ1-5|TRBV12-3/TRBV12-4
TGTGCCAGCAGTTTCTCGGCGGTCAATCAGCCCCAGCATTTT
CASSFSAVNQPQHF
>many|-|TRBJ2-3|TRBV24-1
TGTGCCACCAAACTTCAGTCCCGGACGCCCGGCCCGCATAGTTTT
CATKLQSRTPGPHSF
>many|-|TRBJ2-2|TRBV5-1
TGCGCCAGCAGCTTGGTTCTGGGGACCGGGGAGCTGTTTTTT
CASSLVLGTGELFF
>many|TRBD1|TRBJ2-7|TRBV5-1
TGCGCCAGCAGCTTGGCCGGGGACAGGTTTCAATACGAGCAGTACTTC
CASSLAGDRFQYEQYF
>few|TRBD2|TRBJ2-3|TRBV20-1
TGCAGTGCTACTAGCGGGGGAGGATATACGCAGTATTTT
CSATSGGGYTQYF
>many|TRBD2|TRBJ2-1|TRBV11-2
TGTGCCAGCAGCCGAACCGGGGGGTTCAATGAGCAGTTCTTC
CASSRTGGFNEQFF
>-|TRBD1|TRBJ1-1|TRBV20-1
TGCAGTGCTACTGGGACAGGGGGCGCGGGTACTGAAGCTTTCTTT
CSATGTGGAGTEAFF
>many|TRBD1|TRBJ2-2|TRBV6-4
TGTGCCAGCAGTCCGGACAGGGGTTTCACCGGGGAGCTGTTTTTT
CASSPDRGFTGELFF
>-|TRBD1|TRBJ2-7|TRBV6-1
TGTGCCAGCGGACCCGGGACAGGGGGCGTCTACGAGCAGTACTTC
CASGPGTGGVYEQYF
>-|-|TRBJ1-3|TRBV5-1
TGCGCCAGCAGCTTTGCTAGCAACCCTGGAAACACCATATATTTT
CASSFASNPGNTIYF
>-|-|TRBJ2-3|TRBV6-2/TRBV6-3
TGTGCCAGCAGTCGACTTGGGGTGAGCACAGATACGCAGTATTTT
CASSRLGVSTDTQYF
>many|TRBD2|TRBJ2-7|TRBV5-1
TGCGCCAGCAGCTCGTTCACTAGCGGGGCGTCCTACGAGCAGTACTTC
CASSSFTSGASYEQYF